This T cell receptor beta chain comes out of a study of blood T cell repertoires in COVID-19. Study-wide context: Spain, Italy and the United States supplied samples that represented acute and convalescent COVID-19. PBMCs, B-cell-depleted T cells, or T cells were the source of the cDNA or gDNA that made up the material.

Source study methods: Scientists estimated how many nucleated cells there were by amplifying reference gene primers. TCRdb's copy holds only in-frame clones and misses some; the assay was immunoSEQ multiplex PCR. The D gene and trimming were derived from the DNA, and the V and J assignments and clone size from that table. The data hold more than 90,000 clones, with less than 85% observed a single time. This sequence was found in a man at least 80 years old with acute or convalescent COVID-19. The source material was peripheral blood.

This CDR3 reads CASSQALRLAAYNEQFF. CDR3 bases: TGTGCCAGCAGCCAAGCTCTCCGACTAGCGGCTTACAATGAGCAGTTCTTC. The genes are TRBV4-2 and TRBJ2-1; 9 nucleotides line up with TRBD2. V shed 1 base, J shed 4 bases, and the junction held 8 bases outside the gene matches. CDR3 size: 17 residues. The germline V gene has CDR1 LGHNA and CDR2 YNFKEQ.